Shown below are 22 T cell receptor beta chains from a single sample sequenced in a study of T cells in Graves' hyperthyroidism and ophthalmopathy. Amplified TCR beta CDR3 regions derived from RNA transcripts. TCR CDR3 regions were first amplified by RT-PCR with HTBI primers. From the multiplex PCR reads, TCRdb called clonotypes with MiXCR, one entry per CDR3 protein. The sample has fewer than 650,000 distinct CDR3 sequences, 11% to 15% seen once. Source material: blood. The receptors derive from a woman in her thirties or forties with Graves' hyperthyroidism.

In its sample, this clonotype was seen many times. The chain links TRBV3-1 to TRBJ2-5; TRBD2 agrees at 14 bases. Trimming cost V 1 base and J 2 bases; bases outside gene matches: 0. The CDR3 is 16 amino acids. CDR1 is LGHDT and CDR2 is YNNKEL in the germline V gene (reference sequence). CDR3 residues: CASSQGTSGGQETQYF. In nucleotides, the CDR3 is TGTGCCAGCAGCCAAGGGACTAGCGGGGGGCAAGAGACCCAGTACTTC.

V is TRBV7-9 and J is TRBJ2-3, with 10 bases identical to TRBD2. J lost 0 bases, V lost 5 bases, and 5 bases had no gene match. Germline-derived CDR1 and CDR2 are SEHNR and FQNEAQ (reference sequence). The CDR3 consists of 16 residues. CDR3 sequence (DNA): TGTGCCAGCAGCCCTTCGACTAGCGGGAGCACAGATACGCAGTATTTT. This gives the protein CASSPSTSGSTDTQYF.

V and J are TRBV28 and TRBJ2-7, with D possibly being TRBD2 (5 bases). CDR3 length equals 24 residues. The germline V and J ends were trimmed by 3 bases and 1 base, with 40 bases remaining between them. Germline loops: CDR1 MDHEN, CDR2 SYDVKM. The chain's CDR3 is CASSFYPKYRSSMVPRGRSYEQYF. CDR3 nucleotides: TGTGCCAGCAGTTTTTACCCAAAATACCGATCAAGCATGGTCCCTCGAGGGAGATCCTACGAGCAGTACTTC.

V gene TRBV9 combines with J gene TRBJ1-1; no reliable D call. The CDR3 loop spans 15 amino acids. V lost 0 bases and J 1 base, leaving 10 bases between the germline ends. CDR1 SGDLS and CDR2 YYNGEE come from the germline V gene. The CDR3 sequence is CASSVDDGSNTEAFF. CDR3 sequence (DNA): TGTGCCAGCAGCGTAGATGACGGATCGAACACTGAAGCTTTCTTT.

This clonotype was recorded many times. The V gene is TRBV9, the J gene TRBJ2-7, with 7 bases lining up with TRBD2. The V gene's germline CDR1 is SGDLS and CDR2 YYNGEE. The CDR3 has 13 residues. V gave up 6 bases and J gave up 6 bases; unmatched junction bases: 9. CDR3 in DNA: TGTGCCAGCATCGGGGGGAGTCTGGTCGAGCAGTACTTC. As protein: CASIGGSLVEQYF.

This clonotype was counted ten times or more. The chain links TRBV15 to TRBJ1-1, with D uncertain. V was shortened by 1 base and J by 7 bases, with 10 bases between the two germline ends. In germline, CDR1 is LNHNV, CDR2 YYDKDF (reference sequence). The CDR3 runs to 13 residues. The chain's CDR3 is CATSRARPVEAFF. Written as DNA, the CDR3 is TGTGCCACCAGCAGAGCTCGGCCAGTTGAAGCTTTCTTT.

The J gene is TRBJ2-3, the V gene TRBV7-2; 11 positions match TRBD1. This CDR3 spans 16 amino acids. Germline V lookup: CDR1 SGHTA, CDR2 FQGNSA. Trimming removed 5 bases from V and 4 bases from J; junction bases left unmatched: 8. CDR3 DNA sequence: TGTGCCAGCAGCGCCCGGACAGGGGGCTTCGCAGATACGCAGTATTTT. As protein: CASSARTGGFADTQYF.

The rearrangement links TRBV11-1 to TRBJ2-3; 11 bases are a match to TRBD2. This CDR3 has 15 residues. CDR1 and CDR2 from the germline V gene are SGHAT and FQDESV (reference sequence). Trimming at V came to 3 bases and at J to 6 bases, leaving 5 bases not matched to a gene. CDR3: CASSLTSGIADTQYF. In DNA form, the CDR3 reads TGTGCCAGCAGCTTGACTAGCGGGATAGCTGATACGCAGTATTTT.

This clonotype occurred a few times. The rearrangement uses TRBV25-1 and TRBJ1-1; possible D gene TRBD1, 6 bases. This CDR3 has 16 amino acids. Trimming cost V 6 bases and J 1 base, with 18 bases left between them. Germline V gene data show CDR1 as MGHDK and CDR2 as SYGVNS. The CDR3 protein is CASRTDSPVWNTEAFF. CDR3 bases: TGTGCCAGCAGAACGGACAGTCCCGTTTGGAACACTGAAGCTTTCTTT.

The chain has TRBV27 and TRBJ1-1; weak D call: TRBD1 (5 bases). This CDR3 comprises 14 residues. V shed 3 bases and J shed 3 bases, with 11 bases lying between them. The germline CDR1 and CDR2 sequences are MNHEY and SMNVEV (reference sequence). The CDR3 here is CASSLTVMDTEAFF. The CDR3 DNA follows: TGTGCCAGCAGTTTGACAGTTATGGACACTGAAGCTTTCTTT.

Of note for this clonotype: A much larger clonotype is one base distant, so this may be a read error. The chain carries TRBV5-6 and TRBJ2-7; the D is unclear. This CDR3 contains 15 residues. V was clipped by 8 bases and J by 0 bases, with 18 bases between them. Per germline, CDR1 SGHDT and CDR2 YYEEEE. DNA of the CDR3: TGTGCCAGAAGCGCAGGACCCGACCTCTCCTACGAGCAGTACTTC. It codes for CARSAGPDLSYEQYF.

The genes are TRBV5-1 and TRBJ2-7; 16 bases fit TRBD2. The germline gives CDR1 SGHRS, CDR2 YFSETQ. The CDR3 contains 15 residues. The V gene end was trimmed by 4 bases and the J gene end by 4 bases; junction bases not matched to a gene: 2. The CDR3 DNA is TGCGCCAGCAGCGGGACTAGCGGGAGGGTATACGAGCAGTACTTC. Protein sequence: CASSGTSGRVYEQYF.

This chain connects TRBV20-1 to TRBJ2-7; D possibly matches TRBD1 or TRBD2 (5 bases each). Trimming shortened V by 0 bases and J by 4 bases, and 19 bases separated the two germline ends. Germline CDR1 and CDR2: DFQATT and SNEGSKA (reference sequence). The CDR3 runs to 16 residues. CDR3 nucleotide sequence: TGCAGTGCTAGAGATCCAGGGAGCTCCTATCTTTACGAGCAGTACTTC. As protein: CSARDPGSSYLYEQYF.

This clonotype was detected only a few times. The CDR3 region is CASSFGEGPTFF. CDR3 DNA: TGCGCCAGCAGCTTTGGTGAGGGGCCAACTTTCTTT. The chain carries TRBV5-1 and TRBJ1-1; D is possibly TRBD1 (5 bases). The V gene's germline CDR1 is SGHRS and CDR2 YFSETQ. V lost 2 bases and J lost 12, with 14 bases in between. The CDR3 extends over 12 amino acids.

This clonotype was observed a few times. The chain carries TRBV29-1 and TRBJ2-3; 15 nucleotides agree with TRBD2. The CDR3 contains 17 residues. Germline V lookup: CDR1 SQVTM, CDR2 ANQGSEA. V gave up 2 bases and J gave up 2 bases; unmatched junction bases: 5. This CDR3 reads CSVELGLAGGATDTQYF. The CDR3 DNA sequence: TGCAGCGTTGAACTGGGACTAGCGGGAGGTGCCACAGATACGCAGTATTTT.

This clonotype has at least ten counts. The chain joins TRBV18 to TRBJ1-1; D ambiguous. From germline, CDR1 is KGHSH and CDR2 LQKENI. The CDR3 is made up of 13 amino acids. The V gene lost 0 bases and the J gene lost 6 bases, with 8 bases spanning the gap. The CDR3: CASSPPSRSEAFF. The CDR3 nucleotides read TGTGCCAGCTCACCACCGTCACGGTCTGAAGCTTTCTTT. Using reference TRBV18 and TRBJ1-1 for the parts outside the CDR3, the full variable domain is NAGVMQNPRHLVRRRGQEARLRCSPMKGHSHVYWYRQLPEEGLKFMVYLQKENIIDESGMPKERFSAEFPKEGPSILRIQQVVRGDSAAYFCASSPPSRSEAFFGQGTRLTVV.

The chain employs TRBV7-2 and TRBJ1-4; 8 bases are a match to TRBD1. The V gene end was trimmed by 1 base and the J gene end by 5 bases; junction bases not matched to a gene: 3. CDR1 SGHTA and CDR2 FQGNSA come from the germline V gene. The CDR3 consists of 15 residues. Here the CDR3 reads CASSLETGVNEKLFF. The CDR3 DNA sequence: TGTGCCAGCAGCTTAGAGACAGGGGTGAATGAAAAACTGTTTTTT.

This clonotype was observed many times. Germline is not matched at one junction end, which may reflect a read error. J is TRBJ2-3 and V is TRBV5-1; D might be TRBD2 (6 bases). The CDR3 has 15 amino acids. Germline CDR1 and CDR2: SGHRS and YFSETQ. CDR3 protein: CASSLGGIDTDTQYF. The CDR3 bases are TGCGCCAGCAGTTTGGGGGGAATTGACACAGATACGCAGTATTTT.

This clonotype was observed a handful of times. The rearrangement links TRBV7-3 to TRBJ2-5, with 9 bases matching TRBD1. Trimming cost V 3 bases and J 4 bases; bases outside gene matches: 9. Germline V gives CDR1 SGHTA, CDR2 FQGTGA. The CDR3 spans 16 residues. CDR3 nucleotide sequence: TGTGCCAGCAGCTTTGGCGGACAGGGGCTTCGAGAGACCCAGTACTTC. The encoded protein is CASSFGGQGLRETQYF.

This clonotype occurred many times. The V call is TRBV5-1, the J call TRBJ2-3; D possibly corresponds to TRBD2 (6 bases). Looked up from germline, CDR1 is SGHRS and CDR2 is YFSETQ. This CDR3 has 15 amino acids. Trimming stripped 4 bases from V and 2 bases from J, with 14 bases between. CDR3 coding DNA: TGCGCCAGCAGCGCTGGGCGGGGACTCACAGATACGCAGTATTTT. Protein sequence: CASSAGRGLTDTQYF. Variable domain in full (rest from reference TRBV5-1 and TRBJ2-3): KAGVTQTPRYLIKTRGQQVTLSCSPISGHRSVSWYQQTPGQGLQFLFEYFSETQRNKGNFPGRFSGRQFSNSRSEMNVSTLELGDSALYLCASSAGRGLTDTQYFGPGTRLTVL.

Comments on this clonotype: A much larger clone differs from this one at a single base, so this may be a read error. The chain combines TRBV18 with TRBJ2-7; D might be TRBD2 (5 bases). From germline, CDR1 is KGHSH and CDR2 LQKENI. Trimming took 1 base from V and 9 from J, leaving 25 bases between them. CDR3 length: 17 amino acids. The CDR3 DNA reads as TGTGCCAGCTCACCACTCGGACTTTTCGACTCAGGTGGTGTGCAGTACTTC. Its protein is CASSPLGLFDSGGVQYF.

This clonotype has a count of ten or more. This rearrangement joins TRBV18 to TRBJ2-1; D is unclear. Trimming took off 4 bases at V and 4 bases at J, with 8 bases between the two ends. Germline V gene lookup returns CDR1 KGHSH and CDR2 LQKENI. CDR3 length: 13 amino acids. The DNA of the CDR3 is TGTGCCAGCTCACGTACAGAATACAATGAGCAGTTCTTC. This translates into CASSRTEYNEQFF. The full variable domain, in which reference TRBV18 and TRBJ2-1 provide the parts outside the CDR3, is NAGVMQNPRHLVRRRGQEARLRCSPMKGHSHVYWYRQLPEEGLKFMVYLQKENIIDESGMPKERFSAEFPKEGPSILRIQQVVRGDSAAYFCASSRTEYNEQFFGPGTRLTVL.